This TCR beta chain comes out of a study of regulatory T cells in long-lasting Graves disease. Investigators prepared the TCR beta libraries by applying iRepertoire HTBI primers and Arm-PCR of CDR3 regions. A single record per CDR3 protein comes from TCRdb applying MiXCR to the multiplex PCR reads. The table shows 450,000 to 600,000 distinct CDR3 sequences, with approximately 13% occurring only once. Time point given: newly diagnosed GD, antithyroid drugs for less than 3 months. PBMC-extracted RNA yielded the TCR library. Unmatched junction bases numbered 10, after V lost 2 bases and J lost 11 bases. Germline V gene data show CDR1 as SGHRS and CDR2 as YFSETQ. The CDR3 runs 14 residues. Separately, the same data were catalogued under a study of T cells in Graves' hyperthyroidism and ophthalmopathy.

This clonotype originated in a man aged 30 to 39 with Graves disease. This chain links TRBV5-1 with TRBJ2-1; TRBD2 agrees at 7 bases. The sequences come from peripheral blood mononuclear cells (PBMCs), collected at new diagnosis, from a patient treated with antithyroid drugs. The CDR3, as DNA: TGCGCCAGCAGCTTAAGGACTAGTTCGAGCCAGCAGTTCTTC. Its protein is CASSLRTSSSQQFF.